The next 10 T cell receptor beta chains were all read from a single sample in a study of identical twins. MiXCR, run by TCRdb on the 5' RACE reads, gives a single entry per CDR3 protein. The sample lists 1.5 million to 2 million distinct CDR3 sequences; less than 40% were seen once. The source material was cord blood. The receptors come from a newborn girl in good health.

The J gene is TRBJ2-7, the V gene TRBV11-2, with 11 positions matching TRBD2. Per the germline V gene, CDR1 is SGHAT and CDR2 is FQNNGV. V lost 5 bases to trimming and J lost 6 bases; unmatched junction nucleotides: 6. The CDR3 spans 14 residues. The CDR3 protein is CASSRLAGLLEQYF. The CDR3 coding sequence is TGTGCCAGCAGCCGACTAGCGGGACTCCTCGAGCAGTACTTC.

This clonotype was seen repeatedly, ten times or more. This chain uses TRBV29-1 with TRBJ1-1; D may be TRBD1 (5 bases). This CDR3 is 12 amino acids long. V lost 2 bases, J lost 1 base, and 5 bases lay in between. Germline V gene sequence: CDR1 SQVTM, CDR2 ANQGSEA. CDR3 coding DNA: TGCAGCGTTGAAACAGGGAACACTGAAGCTTTCTTT. Translating gives CSVETGNTEAFF.

The J gene is TRBJ2-1, the V gene TRBV7-8; 9 bases match TRBD2. CDR1 is SGHVS, CDR2 FQNEAQ, per germline. Trimming took 1 base from V and 5 from J; bases not matched to a gene: 6. The CDR3 sequence is 16 residues long. The CDR3 sequence: CASSLGVSGSDNEQFF. The CDR3 region has the DNA TGTGCCAGCAGCTTAGGAGTTAGCGGGAGCGACAATGAGCAGTTCTTC.

This clonotype turned up a few times. The chain uses TRBV20-1 and TRBJ2-1, with TRBD1 matching 9 bases. V was pared by 4 bases and J by 6 bases, with 7 bases of the junction left unmatched. The germline gives CDR1 DFQATT, CDR2 SNEGSKA (reference sequence). The CDR3 length is 14 residues. The CDR3 loop is CSATTGTGSNEQFF. The CDR3 DNA is TGCAGTGCTACAACCGGGACAGGGTCCAATGAGCAGTTCTTC.

This clonotype was observed a few times. The chain recombines TRBV27 with TRBJ2-3, with 11 bases aligning to TRBD2. J was trimmed by 6 bases and V by 5 bases; bases with no gene match: 10. The CDR3 extends over 16 amino acids. Germline V gene sequence: CDR1 MNHEY, CDR2 SMNVEV (reference sequence). The CDR3 sequence: CASSIRGLAVLDTQYF. Written as DNA, the CDR3 is TGTGCCAGCAGTATAAGGGGACTAGCGGTCCTGGATACGCAGTATTTT.

This chain connects TRBV4-1 to TRBJ2-1, with 12 bases matching TRBD2. Germline lookup yields CDR1 MGHRA and CDR2 YSYEKL. V was clipped by 3 bases and J by 5 bases; unmatched bases: 8. The CDR3 length is 17 residues. DNA for the CDR3: TGCGCCAGCAGCCACCCCGGACTAGCGGGAATTCACAATGAGCAGTTCTTC. Translating gives CASSHPGLAGIHNEQFF.

Only a few counts were recorded for this clonotype. This chain connects TRBV4-2 to TRBJ2-7, with TRBD2 matching over 13 bases. The V segment lost 4 bases and the J segment 6 bases; nucleotides outside the gene matches: 6. Germline-derived CDR1 and CDR2 are LGHNA and YNFKEQ. The CDR3 sequence is 15 residues long. This CDR3 reads CASSLGLAGIGEQYF. As DNA, the CDR3 is TGTGCCAGCAGCCTGGGACTAGCGGGAATCGGCGAGCAGTACTTC.

This clonotype came up many times. The CDR3 nucleotides read TGCGCCAGCAGTGATACTACCTCCGAGCAGTACTTC. Its translation is CASSDTTSEQYF. V is TRBV5-1 and J is TRBJ2-4; D is ambiguous. The better agreement between TRBJ2-7 and the DNA end casts doubt on the J call. This CDR3 is 12 amino acids long. Per the germline V gene, CDR1 is SGHRS and CDR2 is YFSETQ.

Concerning this clonotype: It may be a read error: a sequence one base away is much more abundant. The chain couples TRBV29-1 to TRBJ1-2; 8 bases agree with TRBD1. From germline, CDR1 is SQVTM and CDR2 ANQGSEA. The CDR3 extends over 13 amino acids. CDR3 in amino acids: CRAETGENYGYTF. CDR3 in DNA: TGCCGCGCCGAGACAGGGGAAAACTATGGCTACACCTTC.

This rearrangement joins TRBV12-3 or TRBV12-4 to TRBJ1-1; TRBD1 agrees at 10 bases. Trimming at V came to 7 bases and at J to 4 bases, leaving 6 bases not matched to a gene. The CDR3 loop spans 14 amino acids. The DNA of the CDR3 is TGTGCCAGCACACACCGGGACAGGGGCACTGAAGCTTTCTTT. This sequence encodes CASTHRDRGTEAFF.